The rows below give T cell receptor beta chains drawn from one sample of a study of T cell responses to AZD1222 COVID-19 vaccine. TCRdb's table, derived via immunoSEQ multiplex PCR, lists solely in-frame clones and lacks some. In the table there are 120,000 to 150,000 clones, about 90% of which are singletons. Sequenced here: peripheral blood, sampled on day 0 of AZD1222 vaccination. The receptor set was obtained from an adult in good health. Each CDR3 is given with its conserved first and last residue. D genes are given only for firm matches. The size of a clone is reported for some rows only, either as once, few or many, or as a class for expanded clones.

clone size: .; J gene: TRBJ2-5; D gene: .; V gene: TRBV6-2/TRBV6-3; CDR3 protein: CASSRQDVQETQYF; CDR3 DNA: TGTGCCAGCAGTCGACAGGACGTACAAGAGACCCAGTACTTC
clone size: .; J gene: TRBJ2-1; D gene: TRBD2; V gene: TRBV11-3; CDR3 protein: CASSQHPTSGSYNEQFF; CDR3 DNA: TGTGCCAGCAGCCAACACCCGACTAGCGGGTCCTACAATGAGCAGTTCTTC
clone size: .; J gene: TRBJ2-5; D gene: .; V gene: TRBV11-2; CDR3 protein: CASSLVQPQETQYF; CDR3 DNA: TGTGCCAGCAGCTTAGTGCAACCCCAAGAGACCCAGTACTTC
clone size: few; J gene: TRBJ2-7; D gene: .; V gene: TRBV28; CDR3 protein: CASSHPRGEGDGQYF; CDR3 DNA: TGTGCCAGCAGTCACCCTAGGGGTGAAGGGGACGGGCAGTACTTC
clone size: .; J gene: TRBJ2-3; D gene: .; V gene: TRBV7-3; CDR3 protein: CASSLNLGHDTQYF; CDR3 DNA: TGTGCCAGCAGCTTAAACCTAGGTCACGATACGCAGTATTTT
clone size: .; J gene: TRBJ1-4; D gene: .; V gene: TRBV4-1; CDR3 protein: CASSPQPPDGDPTNEKLFF; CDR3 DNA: TGCGCCAGCAGCCCCCAACCCCCCGATGGGGACCCAACTAATGAAAAACTGTTTTTT
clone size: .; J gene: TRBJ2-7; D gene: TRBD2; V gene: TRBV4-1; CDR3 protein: CASSQEPLAASEQYF; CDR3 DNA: TGCGCCAGCAGCCAAGAGCCCCTAGCGGCGAGCGAGCAGTACTTC
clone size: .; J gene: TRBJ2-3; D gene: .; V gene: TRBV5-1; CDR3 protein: CASSFNADTQYF; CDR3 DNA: TGCGCCAGCAGCTTCAATGCAGATACGCAGTATTTT
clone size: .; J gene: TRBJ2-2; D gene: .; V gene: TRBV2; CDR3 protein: CASSEEQTNTGELFF; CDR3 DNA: TGTGCCAGCAGTGAGGAACAAACGAACACCGGGGAGCTGTTTTTT
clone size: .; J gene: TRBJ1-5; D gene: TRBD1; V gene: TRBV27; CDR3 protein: CASNAGTGRGGNQPQHF; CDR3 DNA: TGTGCCAGCAACGCAGGGACAGGGAGAGGTGGCAATCAGCCCCAGCATTTT
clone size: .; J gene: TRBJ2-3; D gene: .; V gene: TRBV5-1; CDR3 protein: CASSLDTTNTQYF; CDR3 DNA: TGCGCCAGCAGCTTGGACACCACGAATACGCAGTATTTT
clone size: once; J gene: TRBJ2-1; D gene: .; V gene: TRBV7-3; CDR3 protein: CASSSLPFARDNEQFF; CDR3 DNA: TGTGCCAGCAGCTCTTTGCCCTTTGCCAGGGACAATGAGCAGTTCTTC
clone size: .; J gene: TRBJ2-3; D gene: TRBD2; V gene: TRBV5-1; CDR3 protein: CASSLARTSGSFYPDTQYF; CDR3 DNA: TGCGCCAGCAGCTTGGCCCGGACTAGCGGGAGTTTCTATCCAGATACGCAGTATTTT
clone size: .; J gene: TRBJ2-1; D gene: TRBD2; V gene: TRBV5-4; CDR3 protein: CASSLAKREFYNEQFF; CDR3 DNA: TGTGCCAGCAGCTTGGCCAAGCGGGAGTTCTACAATGAGCAGTTCTTC
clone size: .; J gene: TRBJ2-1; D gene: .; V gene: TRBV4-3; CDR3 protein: CASSRSPPIEGNNEQFF; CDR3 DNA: TGCGCCAGCAGCCGGAGCCCTCCAATCGAGGGTAACAATGAGCAGTTCTTC
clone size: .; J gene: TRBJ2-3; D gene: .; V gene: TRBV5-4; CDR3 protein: CASSPIVADTQYF; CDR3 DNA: TGTGCCAGCAGCCCGATCGTAGCAGATACGCAGTATTTT
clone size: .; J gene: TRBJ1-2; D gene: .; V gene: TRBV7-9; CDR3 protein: CASSLAGDYGYTF; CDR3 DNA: TGTGCCAGCAGCTTGGCAGGGGACTATGGCTACACCTTC
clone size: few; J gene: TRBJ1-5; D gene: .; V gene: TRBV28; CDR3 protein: CASSPPQSNQPQHF; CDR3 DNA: TGTGCCAGCAGTCCCCCACAAAGCAATCAGCCCCAGCATTTT
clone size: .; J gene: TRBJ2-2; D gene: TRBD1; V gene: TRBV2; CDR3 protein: CASKPPQGATGELFF; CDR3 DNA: TGTGCCAGCAAACCGCCTCAGGGGGCCACCGGGGAGCTGTTTTTT
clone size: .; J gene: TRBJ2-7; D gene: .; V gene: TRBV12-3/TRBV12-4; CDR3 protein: CASSSRGKDEQYF; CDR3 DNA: TGTGCCAGCAGTTCACGGGGAAAAGACGAGCAGTACTTC
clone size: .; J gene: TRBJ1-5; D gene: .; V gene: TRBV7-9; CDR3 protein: CASSLHGGMDQPQHF; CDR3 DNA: TGTGCCAGCAGCTTACACGGGGGCATGGATCAGCCCCAGCATTTT
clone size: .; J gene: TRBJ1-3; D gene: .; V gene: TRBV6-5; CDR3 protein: CASSLTGPSSGNTIYF; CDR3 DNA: TGTGCCAGCAGTTTAACTGGACCAAGCTCTGGAAACACCATATATTTT
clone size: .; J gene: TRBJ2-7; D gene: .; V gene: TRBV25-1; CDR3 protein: CASSDREGEQYF; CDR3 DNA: TGTGCCAGCAGTGACAGGGAAGGCGAGCAGTACTTC
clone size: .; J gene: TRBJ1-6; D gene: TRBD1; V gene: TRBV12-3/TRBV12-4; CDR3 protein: CASSPENRGPLHF; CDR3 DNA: TGTGCCAGCAGCCCAGAGAACAGGGGCCCCCTCCACTTT
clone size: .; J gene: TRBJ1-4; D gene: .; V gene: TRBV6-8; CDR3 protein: CASSIRFSADEKLFF; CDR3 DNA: TGTGCCAGCAGTATCAGGTTTTCGGCGGATGAAAAACTGTTTTTT
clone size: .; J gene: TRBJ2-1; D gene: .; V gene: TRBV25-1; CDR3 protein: CASSDPPQGNLDGQFF; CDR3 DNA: TGTGCCAGCAGTGATCCCCCCCAGGGAAATTTGGATGGGCAGTTCTTC
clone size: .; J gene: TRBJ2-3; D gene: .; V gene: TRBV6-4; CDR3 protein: CASSDWGSSSTDTQYF; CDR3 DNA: TGTGCCAGCAGTGACTGGGGCTCCTCTAGCACAGATACGCAGTATTTT
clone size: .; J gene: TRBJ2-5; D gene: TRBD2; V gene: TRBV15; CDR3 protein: CATSRGGLAGAQETQYF; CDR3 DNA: TGTGCCACCAGCAGAGGGGGACTAGCGGGGGCCCAAGAGACCCAGTACTTC
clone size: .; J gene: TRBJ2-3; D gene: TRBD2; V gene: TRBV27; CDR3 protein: CASSLSKRGGTDTQYF; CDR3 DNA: TGTGCCAGCAGTTTGAGTAAGCGGGGGGGCACAGATACGCAGTATTTT
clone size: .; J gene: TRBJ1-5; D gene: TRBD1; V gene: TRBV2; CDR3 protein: CASRIDRGRGNQPQHF; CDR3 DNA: TGTGCCAGCAGGATAGACAGGGGGCGAGGCAATCAGCCCCAGCATTTT
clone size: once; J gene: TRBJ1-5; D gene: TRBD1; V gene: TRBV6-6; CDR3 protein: CASSRDRVGGQPQHF; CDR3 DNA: TGTGCCAGCAGTAGGGACAGGGTAGGGGGTCAGCCCCAGCATTTT
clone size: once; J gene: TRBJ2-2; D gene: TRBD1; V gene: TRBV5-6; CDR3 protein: CASSLERQGAAGELFF; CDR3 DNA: TGTGCCAGCAGCTTGGAACGCCAGGGGGCCGCCGGGGAGCTGTTTTTT
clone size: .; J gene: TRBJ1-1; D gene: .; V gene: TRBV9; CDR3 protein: CASSVGGSTEAFF; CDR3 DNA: TGTGCCAGCAGCGTAGGGGGGAGCACTGAAGCTTTCTTT
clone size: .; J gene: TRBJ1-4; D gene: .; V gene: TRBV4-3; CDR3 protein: CASSQSGWITTNEKLFF; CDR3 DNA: TGCGCCAGCAGCCAATCAGGATGGATTACAACTAATGAAAAACTGTTTTTT
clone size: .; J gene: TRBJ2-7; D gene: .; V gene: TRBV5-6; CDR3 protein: CASSPVGPYEQYF; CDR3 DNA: TGTGCCAGCAGCCCGGTGGGACCCTACGAGCAGTACTTC
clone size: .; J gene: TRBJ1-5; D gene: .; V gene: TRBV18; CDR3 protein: CASSPTTGQNNQPQHF; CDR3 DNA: TGTGCCAGCTCACCAACTACGGGACAAAACAATCAGCCCCAGCATTTT
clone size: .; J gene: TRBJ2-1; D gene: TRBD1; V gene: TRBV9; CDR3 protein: CASSVVDRGLTEQFF; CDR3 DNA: TGTGCCAGCAGCGTAGTGGACAGGGGGTTAACTGAGCAGTTCTTC
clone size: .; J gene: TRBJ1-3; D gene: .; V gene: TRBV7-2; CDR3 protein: CASSLRAGVGNTIYF; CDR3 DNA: TGTGCCAGCAGCTTAAGGGCAGGGGTCGGAAACACCATATATTTT
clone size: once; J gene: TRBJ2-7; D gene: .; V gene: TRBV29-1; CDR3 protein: CSAAGGDRYEQYF; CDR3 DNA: TGCAGCGCCGCAGGGGGGGATCGGTACGAGCAGTACTTC
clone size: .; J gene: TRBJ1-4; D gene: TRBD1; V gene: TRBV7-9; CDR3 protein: CASSADGRGREKLFF; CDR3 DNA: TGTGCCAGCAGCGCAGACGGCAGGGGGCGAGAAAAACTGTTTTTT
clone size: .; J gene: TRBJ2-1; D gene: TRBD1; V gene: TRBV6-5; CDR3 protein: CASSHPGQTDNEQFF; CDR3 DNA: TGTGCCAGCAGTCATCCGGGACAGACCGACAATGAGCAGTTCTTC
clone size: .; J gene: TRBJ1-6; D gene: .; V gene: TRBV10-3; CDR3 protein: CATNYNPSYNSPLHF; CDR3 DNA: TGTGCCACCAACTATAACCCCTCTTATAATTCACCCCTCCACTTT
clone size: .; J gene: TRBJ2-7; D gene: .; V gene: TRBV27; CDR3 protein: CASSLLDSYEQYF; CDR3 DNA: TGTGCCAGCAGTTTACTGGACTCCTACGAGCAGTACTTC
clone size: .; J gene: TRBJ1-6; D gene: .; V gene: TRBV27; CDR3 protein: CASAPSPLHF; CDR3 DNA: TGTGCCAGTGCACCTTCACCCCTCCACTTT
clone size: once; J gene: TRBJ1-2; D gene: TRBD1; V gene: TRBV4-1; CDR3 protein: CASSSSGTGDYGYTF; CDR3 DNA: TGCGCCAGCAGCTCATCCGGGACAGGGGACTATGGCTACACCTTC
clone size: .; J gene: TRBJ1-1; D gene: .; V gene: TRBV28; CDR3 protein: CASREGGPEAFF; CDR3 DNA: TGTGCCAGCAGGGAAGGGGGACCTGAAGCTTTCTTT
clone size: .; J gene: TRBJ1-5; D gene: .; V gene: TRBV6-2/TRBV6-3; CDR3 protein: CASSPTPDSNQPQHF; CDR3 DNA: TGTGCCAGCAGCCCCACGCCAGATAGCAATCAGCCCCAGCATTTT
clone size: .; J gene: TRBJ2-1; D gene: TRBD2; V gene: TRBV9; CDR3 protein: CASSVGGGPTSYNEQFF; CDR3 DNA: TGTGCCAGCAGCGTGGGCGGGGGGCCCACCTCCTACAATGAGCAGTTCTTC
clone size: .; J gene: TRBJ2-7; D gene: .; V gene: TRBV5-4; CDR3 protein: CASGWGVGQYF; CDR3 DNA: TGTGCCAGCGGATGGGGTGTGGGGCAGTACTTC
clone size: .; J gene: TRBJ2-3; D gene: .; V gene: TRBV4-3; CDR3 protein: CASSQDRADGWQNTQYF; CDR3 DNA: TGCGCCAGCAGCCAAGATAGGGCCGACGGTTGGCAGAATACGCAGTATTTT
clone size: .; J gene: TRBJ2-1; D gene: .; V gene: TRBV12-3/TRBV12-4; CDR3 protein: CASSLGAVEQFF; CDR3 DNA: TGTGCCAGCAGTTTAGGAGCCGTTGAGCAGTTCTTC
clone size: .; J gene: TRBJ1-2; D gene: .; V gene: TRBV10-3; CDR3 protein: CAISNREFGGIKDYGYTF; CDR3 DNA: TGTGCCATCAGTAACCGGGAGTTCGGGGGGATAAAAGACTATGGCTACACCTTC
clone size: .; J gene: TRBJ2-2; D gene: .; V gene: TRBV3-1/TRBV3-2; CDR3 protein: CASSQVRGIGELFF; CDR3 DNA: TGTGCCAGCAGCCAAGTCAGGGGCATCGGGGAGCTGTTTTTT